This TCR beta chain appears in the sequencing data of a study of T cells in Graves' hyperthyroidism and ophthalmopathy. Overall study: Before treatment of any kind, peripheral blood was taken at initial diagnosis. Study-wide points: By a 13 V-J model, ophthalmopathy was set apart from stable hyperthyroidism.

Graves' hyperthyroidism qualified as stable when ophthalmopathy did not progress within 18 months. Patients with uncontrolled infections, other autoimmune diseases, pregnancy or lactation were excluded. Details on this clonotype: Its antigen remains unidentified.

Researchers took RNA transcripts and amplified the TCR beta CDR3 regions from them. Carried out on the TCR CDR3, a first-round RT-PCR used the HTBI primer set. One entry per CDR3 protein results from TCRdb running MiXCR on the multiplex PCR reads. This sample has about 590,000 distinct CDR3 sequences, with 15% to 18% found just once. CDR1 and CDR2 from the germline V gene are MNHEY and SMNVEV (reference sequence). This CDR3 comprises 16 residues. Between the trimmed V and J ends, which lost 5 bases and 1 base, there was a span of 14 bases. Sample: blood. The rearrangement joins TRBV27 to TRBJ2-2; tentative D call: TRBD2 (5 bases). The TCR originated in a woman aged 30 to 39 with Graves' hyperthyroidism. This chain's CDR3 is CASSRVGLVNTGELFF. CDR3 nucleotides: TGTGCCAGCAGTAGGGTCGGACTTGTGAACACCGGGGAGCTGTTTTTT.